This entry lists 14 T cell receptor beta chains sequenced from one sample in a study of T cells in Graves' hyperthyroidism and ophthalmopathy. The source material, RNA transcripts, was used to amplify TCR beta CDR3 regions. The TCR CDR3 first-round RT-PCR relied on the HTBI primer set. TCRdb re-called the multiplex PCR reads with MiXCR, one entry per CDR3 protein. The table lists about 720,000 distinct CDR3 sequences, roughly 17% of them singletons. Specimen: blood. The source is a man younger than 35 with Graves' hyperthyroidism.

This clonotype was seen ten or more times. V gene TRBV7-9 combines with J gene TRBJ2-7; D may be TRBD1 or TRBD2 (5 bases each). The V end was cut by 1 base, the J end by 6 bases, with 19 bases between. CDR3 length: 16 residues. Germline CDR1 and CDR2: SEHNR and FQNEAQ (reference sequence). The CDR3 nucleotides are TGTGCCAGCAGCTTAGGCCCGGGGCTCAGGCAGGGCGAGCAGTACTTC. Translating it yields CASSLGPGLRQGEQYF.

The V and J genes are TRBV5-4 and TRBJ2-2; TRBD1 is a possible D gene (7 bases). This CDR3 is built from 15 residues. CDR1 is SGHNT and CDR2 is YYREEE in the germline V gene (reference sequence). V lost 4 bases and J lost 1, with 11 bases in between. The CDR3 loop reads CASSTGDRNTGELFF. The CDR3 region has the DNA TGTGCCAGCAGCACGGGGGACAGGAACACCGGGGAGCTGTTTTTT.

This clonotype was seen many times. The chain combines TRBV20-1 with TRBJ2-1, with 11 bases aligning to TRBD1. V was pared by 3 bases and J by 7 bases, with 2 bases of the junction left unmatched. The CDR3 sequence is 13 residues long. Germline CDR1 reads DFQATT; CDR2 reads SNEGSKA (reference sequence). CDR3 amino acids: CSARRDRGNEQFF. CDR3 coding DNA: TGCAGTGCTAGGAGGGACAGGGGGAATGAGCAGTTCTTC.

This clonotype has a count of ten or more. V and J are TRBV28 and TRBJ2-5; D unresolved. There are 12 residues in the CDR3. In germline, CDR1 is MDHEN, CDR2 SYDVKM. Trimming pared 4 bases from V and 4 bases from J, leaving 7 bases between. CDR3 amino acids: CASSSTIETQYF. The CDR3 coding sequence is TGTGCCAGCAGTTCAACTATAGAGACCCAGTACTTC.

The chain is built from TRBV6-1 and TRBJ2-1; TRBD1 agrees at 7 bases. The CDR3 extends over 15 amino acids. From germline, CDR1 is MNHNS and CDR2 SASEGT. Germline trimming cut 5 bases from V and 2 bases from J; bases unmatched to any gene: 6. CDR3 sequence reads: CASSIGTAAYNEQFF. CDR3 nucleotides: TGTGCCAGCAGTATAGGGACAGCCGCCTACAATGAGCAGTTCTTC.

This clonotype was detected many times. This chain uses TRBV27 with TRBJ2-1, with D perhaps assigned TRBD1 or TRBD2 (5 bases each). The CDR3 loop spans 16 amino acids. Germline lookup yields CDR1 MNHEY and CDR2 SMNVEV (reference sequence). The V end lost 5 bases, the J end lost 2 bases, and 16 bases lay between the germline ends. CDR3 loop: CASSPPQGVPYNEQFF. The DNA for the CDR3 is TGTGCCAGCAGTCCTCCCCAGGGAGTTCCCTACAATGAGCAGTTCTTC.

This clonotype was detected many times. The chain links TRBV20-1 to TRBJ2-3, with D perhaps matching TRBD2 (6 bases). The V end was cut by 5 bases, the J end by 6 bases, with 12 bases between. The germline CDR1 and CDR2 sequences are DFQATT and SNEGSKA (reference sequence). The CDR3 spans 12 residues. CDR3 sequence reads: CSAGGGVDTQYF. CDR3 nucleotides: TGCAGTGCTGGCGGAGGGGTGGATACGCAGTATTTT.

This clonotype was found a few times. The genes are TRBV4-3 and TRBJ2-2; D ambiguous. Trimming stripped 2 bases from V and 0 bases from J, with 13 bases between. CDR1 is LGHNA and CDR2 is YSLEER in the germline V gene. The CDR3 length is 17 residues. The CDR3, as DNA: TGCGCCAGCAGCCAATTGCTTGGCGTCTCGAACACCGGGGAGCTGTTTTTT. Protein sequence: CASSQLLGVSNTGELFF.

This sequence joins TRBV7-8 and TRBJ2-2; 11 positions match TRBD2. Trimming cost V 1 base and J 2 bases; bases outside gene matches: 6. The CDR3 loop spans 18 amino acids. The V gene's germline CDR1 is SGHVS and CDR2 FQNEAQ. The CDR3 region has the DNA TGTGCCAGCAGCTTAGTCCCTAGCGGGAGGTTTAACACCGGGGAGCTGTTTTTT. Its protein is CASSLVPSGRFNTGELFF.

This clonotype was detected many times. The chain recombines TRBV7-8 with TRBJ2-3; 11 bases are shared with TRBD1. Germline V lookup: CDR1 SGHVS, CDR2 FQNEAQ. The CDR3 extends over 16 amino acids. The ends lost 3 bases at V and 2 bases at J; junction bases unmatched: 4. CDR3: CASSLGDRGITDTQYF. DNA of the CDR3: TGTGCCAGCAGCTTGGGGGACAGGGGGATCACAGATACGCAGTATTTT. Using reference TRBV7-8 and TRBJ2-3 for the parts outside the CDR3, the full variable domain is GAGVSQSPRYKVAKRGQDVALRCDPISGHVSLFWYQQALGQGPEFLTYFQNEAQLDKSGLPSDRFFAERPEGSVSTLKIQRTQQEDSAVYLCASSLGDRGITDTQYFGPGTRLTVL.

This clonotype came up many times. The DNA for the CDR3 is TGTGCCAGCTCTCACAATGACGAGCAGTACTTC. Translation gives CASSHNDEQYF. The J gene is TRBJ2-7, the V gene TRBV18; unclear D gene. The CDR3 is 11 residues long. The V and J ends lost 6 bases and 5 bases respectively, with 8 bases between them. The germline CDR1 and CDR2 sequences are KGHSH and LQKENI.

This clonotype showed up just a few times. CDR3 in amino acids: CASSYFGSTDTQYF. The CDR3 DNA is TGTGCCAGCAGTTACTTTGGAAGCACAGATACGCAGTATTTT. This chain uses TRBV6-5 with TRBJ2-3, with D uncertain. Trimming left V 1 base short and J 0 bases short, with 5 bases between. The germline V gene encodes CDR1 MNHEY and CDR2 SVGAGI. This CDR3 is 14 amino acids long.

V is TRBV7-8 and J is TRBJ1-5, with no clear D. CDR3 length equals 16 residues. V dropped 5 bases and J dropped 3 bases, with 17 bases sitting between them. Germline V gene sequence: CDR1 SGHVS, CDR2 FQNEAQ. CDR3 sequence reads: CASSRSWQTINQPQHF. CDR3 in DNA: TGTGCCAGCAGCCGAAGCTGGCAGACCATCAATCAGCCCCAGCATTTT. Filled out from reference TRBV7-8 and TRBJ1-5, the complete variable domain reads GAGVSQSPRYKVAKRGQDVALRCDPISGHVSLFWYQQALGQGPEFLTYFQNEAQLDKSGLPSDRFFAERPEGSVSTLKIQRTQQEDSAVYLCASSRSWQTINQPQHFGDGTRLSIL.

This clonotype has at least ten counts. The genes are TRBV28 and TRBJ1-2, with 9 positions matching TRBD1. The CDR3 totals 11 residues. Germline V gene data show CDR1 as MDHEN and CDR2 as SYDVKM. V was clipped by 5 bases and J by 10 bases; unmatched bases: 2. The CDR3: CASSEQGAYTF. The CDR3 DNA follows: TGTGCCAGCAGTGAACAGGGGGCCTACACCTTC.